The 22 T cell receptor beta chains presented below share a single source sample, sequenced in a study of regulatory T cells in long-lasting Graves disease. The TCR beta library used iRepertoire HTBI primers with Arm-PCR amplification of CDR3. TCRdb called the multiplex PCR reads again in MiXCR, with one record for every CDR3 protein. The sample yields a few hundred thousand distinct CDR3 sequences, about 15% seen once. Sample time point: newly diagnosed GD, antithyroid drugs for less than 3 months. PBMCs provided the RNA from which the TCR library was made. The same sample was also studied in work on T cells in Graves' hyperthyroidism and ophthalmopathy.

The material was peripheral blood mononuclear cells (PBMCs), obtained at new diagnosis, from a patient treated with antithyroid drugs. Every receptor here comes from a woman aged 40 to 50 with Graves disease.

This clonotype was found many times. The chain links TRBV7-9 to TRBJ2-1; unclear D gene. V was trimmed by 1 base and J by 5 bases, leaving 12 bases between them. The CDR3 consists of 15 residues. Germline values: CDR1 SEHNR, CDR2 FQNEAQ (reference sequence). This CDR3 reads CASSLEAYPHNEQFF. CDR3 DNA: TGTGCCAGCAGCTTAGAAGCATACCCCCACAATGAGCAGTTCTTC.

This clonotype was counted many times. The chain links TRBV3-1 to TRBJ1-2, with 7 positions matching TRBD1. Germline CDR1 is LGHDT and CDR2 is YNNKEL (reference sequence). CDR3 length equals 17 residues. V trimming: 0 bases; J trimming: 5 bases; junction bases outside the gene matches: 12. CDR3 nucleotide sequence: TGTGCCAGCAGCCAAGATGTAGGGACAGCCGTGGCATATGGCTACACCTTC. It codes for CASSQDVGTAVAYGYTF.

This clonotype was counted ten times or more. This sequence joins TRBV28 and TRBJ2-7; 7 nucleotides line up with TRBD1. This CDR3 is 13 amino acids long. The V gene's germline CDR1 is MDHEN and CDR2 SYDVKM. V was pared by 6 bases and J by 6 bases, with 8 bases of the junction left unmatched. The CDR3: CASSLGGSGEQYF. CDR3 in DNA: TGTGCCAGCAGCTTAGGGGGCAGCGGCGAGCAGTACTTC.

This clonotype showed up many times. The chain links TRBV28 to TRBJ2-3; 9 bases are shared with TRBD2. This CDR3 has 18 amino acids. Germline-derived CDR1 and CDR2 are MDHEN and SYDVKM. V lost 4 bases and J lost 2; bases outside the gene matches: 13. CDR3 nucleotide sequence: TGTGCCAGCAGTTCCCCACGGGAAGCGGGGGGTTACACAGATACGCAGTATTTT. This gives the protein CASSSPREAGGYTDTQYF.

This clonotype was detected many times. The chain couples TRBV28 to TRBJ2-2; D is ambiguous. V shed 3 bases and J shed 1 base, with 6 bases lying between them. Germline-derived CDR1 and CDR2 are MDHEN and SYDVKM. This CDR3 is built from 14 residues. CDR3 sequence (DNA): TGTGCCAGCAGTTTGCTATTGAACACCGGGGAGCTGTTTTTT. As protein: CASSLLLNTGELFF.

This clonotype was observed many times. V and J are TRBV6-5 and TRBJ2-7; the match to TRBD2 covers 13 bases. CDR1 is MNHEY, CDR2 SVGAGI, per germline. The length of the CDR3 is 16 residues. Unmatched junction bases numbered 6, after V lost 2 bases and J lost 5 bases. DNA for the CDR3: TGTGCCAGCAGTTACGCCTTAACTAGCGGGAGGGACGAGCAGTACTTC. Translating gives CASSYALTSGRDEQYF.

This clonotype has only a few counts. The gene calls are TRBV19 and TRBJ2-1, with D perhaps TRBD2 (6 bases). CDR1 and CDR2 from the germline V gene are LNHDA and SQIVND (reference sequence). The CDR3 contains 15 residues. The V end was cut by 5 bases, the J end by 0 bases, with 11 bases between. Here the CDR3 DNA reads TGTGCCAGTAGTGGGACTTCGAGCTCCTACAATGAGCAGTTCTTC. Its protein product is CASSGTSSSYNEQFF.

This clonotype was recorded many times. The genes are TRBV11-2 and TRBJ2-7; D is undetermined. Germline V gene sequence: CDR1 SGHAT, CDR2 FQNNGV. CDR3 length: 13 amino acids. V was shortened by 4 bases and J by 4 bases, with 11 bases between the two germline ends. The CDR3 protein is CASSSHLSYEQYF. The CDR3 DNA follows: TGTGCCAGCAGCTCCCATTTATCTTACGAGCAGTACTTC.

In this sample, this clonotype turned up many times. The chain combines TRBV27 with TRBJ2-7, with D maybe TRBD1 (6 bases). The germline V and J ends were trimmed by 4 bases and 0 bases, with 13 bases remaining between them. The CDR3 is 15 amino acids. From germline, CDR1 is MNHEY and CDR2 SMNVEV (reference sequence). This chain's CDR3 is CASSYAGDLSYEQYF. CDR3 DNA sequence: TGTGCCAGCAGTTACGCAGGGGACCTCTCCTACGAGCAGTACTTC.

This chain uses TRBV30 with TRBJ2-3; D perhaps matches TRBD1 (6 bases). Trimming removed 5 bases at V and 0 bases at J, with 9 bases between. Germline CDR1 and CDR2: GTSNPN and SVGIG (reference sequence). This CDR3 region has 13 residues. The CDR3 sequence is CAWDRSSTDTQYF. The DNA for the CDR3 is TGTGCCTGGGACAGGAGTAGCACAGATACGCAGTATTTT.

This clonotype occurred a few times. The chain is built from TRBV2 and TRBJ2-6; 10 positions match TRBD1. CDR1 and CDR2 from the germline V gene are SNHLY and FYNNEI. The CDR3 is 16 amino acids. Trimming removed 7 bases from V and 0 bases from J; junction bases left unmatched: 3. The CDR3 region has the DNA TGTGCCAGCAAACGGACAGGGGGCTCTGGGGCCAACGTCCTGACTTTC. Its protein is CASKRTGGSGANVLTF.

This clonotype was seen only a few times. The chain employs TRBV3-1 and TRBJ2-2, with 8 bases fitting TRBD1. With 2 bases clipped from V and 6 bases from J, the junction kept 2 bases outside the gene matches. Germline V gene lookup returns CDR1 LGHDT and CDR2 YNNKEL (reference sequence). This CDR3 has 14 amino acids. The CDR3 DNA is TGTGCCAGCAGCCAAAGACAGGGGTCCGGGGAGCTGTTTTTT. The encoded protein is CASSQRQGSGELFF.

This clonotype appeared many times. V gene TRBV12-3 or TRBV12-4 combines with J gene TRBJ1-1; D is ambiguous. The CDR3 runs to 11 residues. V was clipped by 3 bases and J by 7 bases, with 6 bases between them. For the CDR3, the DNA is TGTGCCAGCAGTTTTCGGTTTGAAGCTTTCTTT. Translation gives CASSFRFEAFF.

The V and J genes are TRBV29-1 and TRBJ2-5; 13 nucleotides agree with TRBD2. The ends lost 3 bases at V and 5 bases at J; junction bases unmatched: 6. The CDR3 consists of 15 residues. Looked up from germline, CDR1 is SQVTM and CDR2 is ANQGSEA. DNA for the CDR3: TGCAGCGTTGACCCCACTAGCGGGAGGGGGGAGACCCAGTACTTC. Translating gives CSVDPTSGRGETQYF. The variable domain in full, completed from reference TRBV29-1 and TRBJ2-5, reads SAVISQKPSRDICQRGTSLTIQCQVDSQVTMMFWYRQQPGQSLTLIATANQGSEATYESGFVIDKFPISRPNLTFSTLTVSNMSPEDSSIYLCSVDPTSGRGETQYFGPGTRLLVL.

V is TRBV9 and J is TRBJ2-1; the match to TRBD2 covers 11 bases. This CDR3 has 16 residues. Germline trimming cut 0 bases from V and 7 bases from J; bases unmatched to any gene: 6. The germline gives CDR1 SGDLS, CDR2 YYNGEE. CDR3 DNA: TGTGCCAGCAGCGTAGTAACTAGCGGGAGTGGGAATGAGCAGTTCTTC. Amino acids: CASSVVTSGSGNEQFF.

This clonotype was counted many times. The chain recombines TRBV6-1 with TRBJ2-1, with D unclear. In germline, CDR1 is MNHNS, CDR2 SASEGT. Trimming removed 5 bases from V and 0 bases from J, with 11 bases in between. The CDR3 totals 15 residues. The CDR3, as DNA: TGTGCCAGCAGTATCCCTGGAAACTCCTACAATGAGCAGTTCTTC. Translation: CASSIPGNSYNEQFF.

The sample holds many counts of this clonotype. The chain recombines TRBV7-9 with TRBJ2-1; 10 nucleotides line up with TRBD2. The J segment lost 4 bases and the V segment lost 7 bases, leaving 7 bases of the junction unmatched. The CDR3 is 15 residues long. Germline lookup yields CDR1 SEHNR and CDR2 FQNEAQ (reference sequence). The CDR3 DNA is TGTGCCAGCACTAAAGCTAGCGGGGGATACAATGAGCAGTTCTTC. Its protein is CASTKASGGYNEQFF. Using reference TRBV7-9 and TRBJ2-1 for the parts outside the CDR3, the full variable domain is DTGVSQNPRHKITKRGQNVTFRCDPISEHNRLYWYRQTLGQGPEFLTYFQNEAQLEKSRLLSDRFSAERPKGSFSTLEIQRTEQGDSAMYLCASTKASGGYNEQFFGPGTRLTVL.

The sample holds a few counts of this clonotype. The rearrangement uses TRBV3-1 and TRBJ1-4, with unresolved D. Trimming stripped 1 base from V and 5 bases from J, with 11 bases between. The CDR3 is 15 amino acids. Germline V gene data show CDR1 as LGHDT and CDR2 as YNNKEL (reference sequence). In DNA form, the CDR3 reads TGTGCCAGCAGCCAAGGAGGAGGCATAAATGAAAAACTGTTTTTT. This codes for CASSQGGGINEKLFF.

This chain connects TRBV6-6 to TRBJ2-7, with a tentative D call TRBD1 (5 bases). Germline CDR1 and CDR2: MNHNY and SVGAGI (reference sequence). The V and J ends lost 0 bases and 2 bases respectively, with 11 bases between them. The CDR3 spans 15 residues. CDR3 nucleotide sequence: TGTGCCAGCAGTTACTCGGTAGGGGTTGCCTACGAGCAGTACTTC. As protein: CASSYSVGVAYEQYF.

This clonotype was counted ten times or more. V is TRBV6-1 and J is TRBJ2-7, with D tentatively TRBD2 (5 bases). CDR3 length: 12 amino acids. With 5 bases removed from V and 7 bases from J, the gap between germline ends came to 12 bases. Germline V gene data show CDR1 as MNHNS and CDR2 as SASEGT. CDR3 nucleotide sequence: TGTGCCAGCAGTCTCCCGGGGTTGGAGCAGTACTTC. Protein product: CASSLPGLEQYF.

This clonotype was picked up many times. This chain uses TRBV2 with TRBJ2-5; D may correspond to TRBD1 or TRBD2 (5 bases each). V dropped 5 bases and J dropped 1 base, with 11 bases sitting between them. CDR1 and CDR2 from the germline V gene are SNHLY and FYNNEI. This CDR3 contains 14 residues. The CDR3 DNA follows: TGTGCCAGCAGTACAAACGGGGCCCAAGAGACCCAGTACTTC. Translation gives CASSTNGAQETQYF.

This chain uses TRBV6-5 with TRBJ2-7; 14 positions match TRBD2. Trimming took 0 bases from V and 5 from J; bases not matched to a gene: 6. Germline loops: CDR1 MNHEY, CDR2 SVGAGI. The CDR3 loop spans 17 amino acids. CDR3 in amino acids: CASSYSIPTSGRDEQYF. CDR3 DNA sequence: TGTGCCAGCAGTTACTCGATCCCGACTAGCGGGAGGGACGAGCAGTACTTC.